A single TCR beta chain is shown here with its context. Its antigen specificity is not known. A read error may be the cause here, since a much bigger clone is one base away. The CDR3 sequence holds 14 residues, the cysteine and phenylalanine included. CDR3 DNA only is kept here, 42 bases in frame from base 1. In the germline V gene, CDR1 corresponds to MGHRA and CDR2 to YSYEKL. This sample stems from a study of molecular identifiers for immune sequencing clone quantification (dated by TCRdb to 2016 to 2019). In terms of the full investigation: For a replicate experiment, RNA from approximately 20,000 or 100,000 naive CD8 T cells was divided into five aliquots, and four of the five aliquots were sequenced. The study was a methods study using CD8 T cells to benchmark molecular-identifier clustering-based TCR repertoire sequencing (MIDCIRS) and TCR RNA copy counting.

The protocol used for the library was PCR. The listed sequencing device is Illumina HiSeq 4000. Preparation of bulk TCR libraries followed a previously described approach, with the TCR primers listed in Table S5. The Qiagen AllPrep DNA/RNA kit was used to purify total RNA. Before any analysis, reads coming from multiple sequencing runs of the same library were combined into one pool. As for how the authors treated the data: Reads were retained only if the reads had an exact TCR constant sequence, and the retained reads were trimmed to 150 nt and grouped according to their 12-nt molecular barcodes. Reads inside each barcode group were sub-clustered using a 15% Levenshtein threshold, and a quality-weighted consensus sequence was constructed for each RNA molecule. Non-functional sequences were filtered out, along with any lower-count sequence sitting one edit away from another sequence. Based on a fit of two negative binomial distributions, barcode sub-clusters having less than 20% of the maximum read count were discarded. Through fastp at Q25 and MiXCR, TCRdb rebuilt clones from the public reads, retaining in-frame beta chains. Duplicate CDR3 protein sequences are folded into a single record with the most common DNA and genes. In this record, the V and J calls reflect TCRdb's handling and not the investigators' own analysis. The sample has about half a million distinct CDR3 sequences on record, about a fifth of them singletons. Around 0.84% of the sample comes from the top ten.

Libraries of naive CD8 T cells were built from anywhere between roughly 17,000 and 1,000,000 sorted cells, with 10%, 30% or 50% of the purified RNA used. On a BD FACSAria II, naive CD8 T cells were FACS-sorted as CD8+CD4-CCR7+CD45RA+ and collected into RLT Plus buffer. To test detection sensitivity, Jurkat RNA equivalent to more than eight TCR copies was spiked into samples of roughly 18,000-1,000,000 naive CD8 T cells. CD8 T cells were enriched using RosetteSep CD8+ T Cell Enrichment Cocktail and Ficoll-Paque, and the enriched cells then underwent ACK red cell lysis. Overall study outcomes, separate from this receptor: Highly expanded clone sizes could be underestimated because identical TCR molecules may share a barcode. When barcode sub-clustering was not used, chimeric consensus sequences inflated TCR diversity, with chimeras reaching as high as 47%. Modeling gave about 3.3 recovered TCR RNA copies per cell versus around 10 by digital PCR, implying around 31% capture efficiency. Clones above 20 RNA copies held over 99% of molecules in CMV-specific effector cells but under 1% in naive cells. The naive libraries included spiked-in Jurkat TCR RNA (approximately 11 copies' worth), and this RNA is not part of the donor repertoire. Spiked-in Jurkat TCR RNA equivalent to a single cell was reported to be detectable even among 850,000 to 1,000,000 naive CD8 T cells.

The sequencing input was naive CD8+ T cells from blood, with Jurkat cell RNA spiked in. Read against the paper, the sample's cell subset or site label means: FACS-sorted CD8+CD4-CCR7+CD45RA+ naive T cells. This receptor was identified in a human donor in good health. Some libraries in this study had Jurkat cell RNA spiked in. This chain is built from TRBV4-1 and TRBJ2-7; the D gene is perhaps TRBD1 or TRBD2, each of them matching over 6 bases. The DNA sequence reads TGCGCCAGCAGCCAAGCGGGGGCAGGCTACGAGCGGTACTTC. It is translated as CASSQAGAGYERYF.